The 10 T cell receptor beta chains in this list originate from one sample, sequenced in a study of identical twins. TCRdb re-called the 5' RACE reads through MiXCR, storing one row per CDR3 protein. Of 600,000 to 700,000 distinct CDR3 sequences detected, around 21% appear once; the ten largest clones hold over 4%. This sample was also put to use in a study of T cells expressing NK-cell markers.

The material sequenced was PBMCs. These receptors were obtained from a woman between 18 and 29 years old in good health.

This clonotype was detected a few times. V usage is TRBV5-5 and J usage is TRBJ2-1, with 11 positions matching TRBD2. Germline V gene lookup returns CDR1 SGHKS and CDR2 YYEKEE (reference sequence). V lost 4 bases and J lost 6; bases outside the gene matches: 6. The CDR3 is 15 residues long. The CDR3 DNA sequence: TGTGCCAGCAGCCTACTAGCGGGAGCCCCCAATGAGCAGTTCTTC. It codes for CASSLLAGAPNEQFF. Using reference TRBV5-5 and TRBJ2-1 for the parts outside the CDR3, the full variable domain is DAGVTQSPTHLIKTRGQQVTLRCSPISGHKSVSWYQQVLGQGPQFIFQYYEKEERGRGNFPDRFSARQFPNYSSELNVNALLLGDSALYLCASSLLAGAPNEQFFGPGTRLTVL.

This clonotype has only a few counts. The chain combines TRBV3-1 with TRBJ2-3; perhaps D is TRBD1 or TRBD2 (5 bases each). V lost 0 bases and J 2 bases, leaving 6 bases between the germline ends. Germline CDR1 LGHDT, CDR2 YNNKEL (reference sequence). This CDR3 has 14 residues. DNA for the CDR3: TGTGCCAGCAGCCAAGATGGGACCACAGATACGCAGTATTTT. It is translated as CASSQDGTTDTQYF.

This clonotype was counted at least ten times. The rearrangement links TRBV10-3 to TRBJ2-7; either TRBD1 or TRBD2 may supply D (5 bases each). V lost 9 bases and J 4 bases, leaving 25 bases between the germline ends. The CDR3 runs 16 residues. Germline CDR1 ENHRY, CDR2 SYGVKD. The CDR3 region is CAIRPGTGIRLYEQYF. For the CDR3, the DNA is TGTGCCATACGTCCCGGGACGGGGATTAGACTGTACGAGCAGTACTTC.

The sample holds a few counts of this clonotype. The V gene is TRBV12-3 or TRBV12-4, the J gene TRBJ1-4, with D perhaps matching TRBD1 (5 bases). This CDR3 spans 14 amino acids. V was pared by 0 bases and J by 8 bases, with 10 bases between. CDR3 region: CASSLAGAGEKLFF. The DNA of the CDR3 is TGTGCCAGCAGTTTAGCAGGGGCAGGGGAAAAACTGTTTTTT.

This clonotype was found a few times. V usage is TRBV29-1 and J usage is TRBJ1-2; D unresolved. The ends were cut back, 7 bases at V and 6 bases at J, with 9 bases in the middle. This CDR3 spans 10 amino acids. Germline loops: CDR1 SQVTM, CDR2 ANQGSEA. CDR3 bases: TGCAGCGGACTTGGGGATGGCTACACCTTC. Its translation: CSGLGDGYTF.

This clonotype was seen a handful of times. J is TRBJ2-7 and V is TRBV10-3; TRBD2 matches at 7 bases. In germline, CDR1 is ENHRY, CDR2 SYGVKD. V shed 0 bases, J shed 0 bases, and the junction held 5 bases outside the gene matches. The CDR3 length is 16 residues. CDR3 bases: TGTGCCATCAGTGAGTCTGGGCGGGGGATCTCCTACGAGCAGTACTTC. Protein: CAISESGRGISYEQYF.

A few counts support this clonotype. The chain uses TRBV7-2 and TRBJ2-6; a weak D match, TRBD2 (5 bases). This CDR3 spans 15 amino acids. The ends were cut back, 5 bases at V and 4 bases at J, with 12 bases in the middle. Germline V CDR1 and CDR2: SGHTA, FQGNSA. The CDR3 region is CASSATSGGANVLTF. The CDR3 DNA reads TGTGCCAGCAGCGCGACATCGGGGGGGGCCAACGTCCTGACTTTC.

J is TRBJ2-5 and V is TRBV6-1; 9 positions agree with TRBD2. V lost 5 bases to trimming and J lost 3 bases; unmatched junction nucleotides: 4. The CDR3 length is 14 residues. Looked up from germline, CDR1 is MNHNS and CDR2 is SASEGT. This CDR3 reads CASSPSGEEETQYF. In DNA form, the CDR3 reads TGTGCCAGCAGTCCTAGCGGGGAGGAAGAGACCCAGTACTTC.

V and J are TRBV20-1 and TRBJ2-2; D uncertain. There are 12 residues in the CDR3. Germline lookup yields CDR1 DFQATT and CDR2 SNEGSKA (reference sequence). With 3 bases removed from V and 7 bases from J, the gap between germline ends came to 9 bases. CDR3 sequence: CSARAPNGELFF. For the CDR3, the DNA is TGCAGTGCTAGGGCTCCGAACGGGGAGCTGTTTTTT.

CDR3 DNA sequence: TGTGCCAGCAGCCACGGGGGCCGTGGGGAGCAGTACTTC. This codes for CASSHGGRGEQYF. The chain employs TRBV7-9 and TRBJ2-7, with D perhaps being TRBD1 or TRBD2 (6 bases each). This CDR3 is 13 amino acids long. V was cut by 5 bases and J by 7 bases, with 15 bases left in between. Germline CDR1 and CDR2: SEHNR and FQNEAQ (reference sequence).